Each of the 5 T cell receptor beta chains below was sequenced from the same sample in a study of identical twins. TCRdb reprocessed the 5' RACE reads via MiXCR and lists one record per CDR3 protein. The sample has approximately 230,000 distinct CDR3 sequences, 6.5% seen once. In addition, the sample was reused for a study of T cells expressing NK-cell markers.

Source material: CD8+ T cells sorted from blood. All receptors derive from a woman aged 18-35 years in good health.

The rearrangement links TRBV29-1 to TRBJ2-7; the D is unclear. The germline CDR1 and CDR2 sequences are SQVTM and ANQGSEA. The CDR3 covers 10 residues. V was pared by 4 bases and J by 2 bases, with 3 bases between. The CDR3 region is CSVVAYEQYF. CDR3 nucleotides: TGCAGCGTTGTAGCCTACGAGCAGTACTTC.

In its sample, this clonotype was seen many times. This chain connects TRBV11-2 to TRBJ2-2, with 8 bases identical to TRBD1. The CDR3 extends over 14 amino acids. Germline trimming cut 3 bases from V and 11 bases from J; bases unmatched to any gene: 8. Looked up from germline, CDR1 is SGHAT and CDR2 is FQNNGV. The CDR3 bases are TGTGCCAGCAGCTTCCTACTGACAGGGGAAGAGCTGTTTTTT. Translating it yields CASSFLLTGEELFF.

There are a few counts of this clonotype. CDR3 in amino acids: CASSVGFDTQYF. Here the CDR3 DNA reads TGTGCCAGCAGCGTAGGGTTCGATACGCAGTATTTT. The chain uses TRBV9 and TRBJ2-3; no firm D call. Germline V CDR1 and CDR2: SGDLS, YYNGEE. Between the trimmed V and J ends, which lost 0 bases and 6 bases, there was a span of 5 bases. CDR3 length: 12 residues.

This clonotype was picked up many times. This chain connects TRBV7-8 to TRBJ1-1, with TRBD1 as a possible D gene (5 bases). CDR3 size: 13 residues. Germline V gene sequence: CDR1 SGHVS, CDR2 FQNEAQ. V shed 8 bases and J shed 0 bases, with 10 bases lying between them. As DNA, the CDR3 is TGTGCCAGCGGAGTGACAGTGAACACTGAAGCTTTCTTT. Protein: CASGVTVNTEAFF.

This clonotype was seen only a few times. The V call is TRBV3-1, the J call TRBJ2-5, with 7 bases aligning to TRBD2. Germline V gene data show CDR1 as LGHDT and CDR2 as YNNKEL (reference sequence). This CDR3 comprises 14 residues. With V trimmed by 2 bases and J by 5 bases, 5 bases remained unmatched. In DNA, the CDR3 is TGTGCCAGCAGCCAATTCTCTAGCGGCGAGACCCAGTACTTC. Its protein is CASSQFSSGETQYF.